This T cell receptor (beta chain) was captured in a study of blood T cell repertoires in COVID-19. Whole-study context: Sample material is recorded as cDNA or gDNA derived from T cells, B-cell-depleted T cells, or PBMCs.

Original processing methods: Reference gene primer amplification gave estimated nucleated cell counts. Sequencing used immunoSEQ multiplex PCR; TCRdb keeps in-frame clones, though not all of them. The V and J calls and the clone size are those of that table, but D and trimming were determined from the DNA. The sample consists of under 200,000 clones, about four fifths of them appearing once. Germline V gives CDR1 LNHDA, CDR2 SQIVND (reference sequence). This CDR3 has 16 residues. V was shortened by 7 bases and J by 0 bases, with 18 bases between the two germline ends. Participants spanned ages about 18 to 95 years and resided in roughly 22 US areas.

The receptor was derived from an older woman who had recovered from COVID-19. The chain links TRBV19 to TRBJ1-2; D is perhaps TRBD1 (5 bases). The source material was PBMCs or T cells enriched from blood (not recorded which). Here the CDR3 reads CASTPGLGLPNYGYTF. CDR3 nucleotides: TGTGCCAGTACCCCGGGACTGGGCCTTCCTAACTATGGCTACACCTTC.